The clone carrying this T cell receptor (beta chain) was seen only a few times. This sample was taken from a study of blood T cells in healthy people across ages. Through a sample-barcoded 5' primer and a J-beta primer mix, a second PCR was run for about 6 to 11 cycles. Each CDR3 protein is one row after TCRdb ran MiXCR on the 5' RACE reads. The profile covers roughly 1.5 million distinct CDR3 sequences, with about 45% appearing a single time and approximately 4.1% taken by the ten largest. V lost 3 bases and J lost 3, with 12 bases in between. The CDR3 loop spans 14 amino acids. Germline-derived CDR1 and CDR2 are DFQATT and SNEGSKA (reference sequence).

The specimen was blood. The chain couples TRBV20-1 to TRBJ1-5; D gene unclear. This TCR derives from a woman aged 18-35 years in good health. The CDR3 coding sequence is TGCAGTGCTAGCCTGGCAACACCCAATCAGCCCCAGCATTTT. Translated, it gives CSASLATPNQPQHF.